The T cell receptor (beta chain) under discussion was sequenced for a study of cytomegalovirus exposure and HLA in healthy donors. Study findings and constraints: The study found most TCR sequences rare, yet found some public TCRs in many donors.

The primer mix had 60 Vbeta and 13 Jbeta primers. Profiled with immunoSEQ multiplex PCR; TCRdb holds only in-frame clones, not every one. The table has about 120,000 clones, 65% to 90% seen once. V dropped 4 bases and J dropped 5 bases, with 18 bases sitting between them. This CDR3 comprises 16 residues. Per germline, CDR1 SGHRS and CDR2 YFSETQ. As regards this clone: What it recognizes is unknown.

The source of this sequence is a woman aged 25 to 39 in good health and CMV-seronegative. Sequencing was done on a sample of PBMCs. The rearrangement joins TRBV5-1 to TRBJ2-2, with D possibly being TRBD1 (6 bases). CDR3 DNA sequence: TGCGCCAGCAGCGGCGGACAACCAAGGGGGACCGGGGAGCTGTTTTTT. It translates to CASSGGQPRGTGELFF.